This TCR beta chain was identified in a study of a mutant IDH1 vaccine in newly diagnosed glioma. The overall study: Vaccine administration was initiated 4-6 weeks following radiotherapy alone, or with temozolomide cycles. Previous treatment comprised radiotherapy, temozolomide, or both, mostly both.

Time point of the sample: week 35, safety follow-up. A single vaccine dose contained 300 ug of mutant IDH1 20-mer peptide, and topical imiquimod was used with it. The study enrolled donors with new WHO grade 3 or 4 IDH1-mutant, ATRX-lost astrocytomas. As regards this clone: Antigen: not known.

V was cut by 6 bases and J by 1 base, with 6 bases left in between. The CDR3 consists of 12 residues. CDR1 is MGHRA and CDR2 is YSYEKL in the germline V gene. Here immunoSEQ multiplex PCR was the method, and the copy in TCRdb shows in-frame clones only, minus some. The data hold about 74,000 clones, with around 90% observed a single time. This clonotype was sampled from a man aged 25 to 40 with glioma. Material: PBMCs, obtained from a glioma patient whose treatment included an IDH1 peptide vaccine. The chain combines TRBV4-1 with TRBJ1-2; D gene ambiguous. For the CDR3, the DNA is TGCGCCAGCAGGACCGGTAACTATGGCTACACCTTC. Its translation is CASRTGNYGYTF.